Listed below are T cell receptor beta chains from one sample, sequenced in a study of identical twins. In TCRdb, the 5' RACE reads were re-called with MiXCR into one record per CDR3 protein. The sample gives roughly 1.6 million distinct CDR3 sequences, around 29% of which show up once; 0.25% to 0.3% is in the top ten. The sequenced sample consisted of cord blood. These receptor sequences come from a newborn girl in good health. Both conserved end residues are part of each CDR3. The order of the fields is J gene, V gene, D gene, clone size, CDR3 protein, CDR3 DNA. D genes are given only for firm matches. Not every row has a clone size; where given, it reads once, few, many or a size class.

>TRBJ2-1|TRBV11-2|TRBD1|few
CASSSYRGPYNEQFF
TGTGCCAGCAGCTCCTACAGGGGACCCTACAATGAGCAGTTCTTC
>TRBJ1-1|TRBV9|TRBD1|NA
CASSVDRGDTEAFF
TGTGCCAGCAGCGTTGACAGGGGTGACACTGAAGCTTTCTTT
>TRBJ2-7|TRBV7-9|NA|NA
CASSLVIVRDKIGNEQYF
TGTGCCAGCAGCTTAGTAATCGTACGGGACAAAATCGGCAATGAGCAGTACTTC
>TRBJ2-6|TRBV20-1|TRBD1|few
CSAGTANSGANVLTF
TGCAGTGCCGGGACAGCGAACTCTGGGGCCAACGTCCTGACTTTC
>TRBJ2-3|TRBV18|TRBD2|many
CASSQVIAGAVLTDTQYF
TGTGCCAGCTCACAGGTTATAGCGGGGGCCGTACTCACAGATACGCAGTATTTT
>TRBJ2-3|TRBV12-3/TRBV12-4|NA|NA
CASRPHVRASTDAQYF
TGTGCCAGCAGGCCCCACGTTAGGGCTAGCACAGATGCGCAGTATTTT
>TRBJ2-3|TRBV6-9|NA|few
CASSYLTARPGADTQYF
TGTGCCAGCAGTTATCTGACAGCGCGCCCCGGCGCAGATACGCAGTATTTT
>TRBJ2-7|TRBV4-1|TRBD1|NA
CASRQYAGTAEQYF
TGCGCCAGCAGACAATATGCCGGGACAGCCGAGCAGTACTTC
>TRBJ1-6|TRBV7-2|NA|few
CASSLDGRINSPLHF
TGTGCCAGCAGCTTAGACGGACGGATAAATTCACCCCTCCACTTT
>TRBJ2-5|TRBV5-1|TRBD2|NA
CASSLVYSRGVQETQYF
TGCGCCAGCAGCTTAGTGTATTCCCGGGGGGTACAAGAGACCCAGTACTTC
>TRBJ1-2|TRBV5-1|NA|many
CASSLRTLYGYTF
TGCGCCAGCAGCTTGCGGACTCTCTATGGCTACACCTTC
>TRBJ2-2|TRBV25-1|NA|NA
CASSEAGSNTGELFF
TGTGCCAGCAGTGAGGCAGGCTCGAACACCGGGGAGCTGTTTTTT
>TRBJ2-3|TRBV5-1|NA|NA
CASFARDQNSDTRYF
TGCGCCAGTTTTGCCCGGGACCAAAACTCAGATACGCGGTATTTT
>TRBJ1-1|TRBV4-1|NA|once
CASSQDRRGSEAFF
TGCGCCAGCAGCCAAGATAGGCGGGGATCTGAAGCTTTCTTT
>TRBJ1-5|TRBV12-3/TRBV12-4|TRBD1|few
CASSADRGRQPQHF
TGTGCCAGCAGTGCGGACAGGGGACGTCAGCCCCAGCATTTT
>TRBJ2-3|TRBV3-1|TRBD2|few
CASSQDNLAGLTDTQYF
TGTGCCAGCAGCCAAGATAACCTAGCGGGGCTCACAGATACGCAGTATTTT
>TRBJ2-5|TRBV27|NA|few
CASSLMGSAHSQETQYF
TGTGCCAGCAGTTTAATGGGTAGCGCCCACTCTCAAGAGACCCAGTACTTC
>TRBJ2-7|TRBV4-3|TRBD2|NA
CASSQERLAGTSYEQYF
TGCGCCAGCAGCCAAGAAAGACTAGCGGGAACTTCCTACGAGCAGTACTTC
>TRBJ2-1|TRBV24-1|NA|few
CATSDPPTNEQFF
TGTGCCACCAGTGATCCCCCCACCAATGAGCAGTTCTTC
>TRBJ2-7|TRBV12-3/TRBV12-4|TRBD2|NA
CASLPGTSGRPSYEQYF
TGTGCCAGCCTTCCCGGGACTAGCGGGAGGCCTTCCTACGAGCAGTACTTC
>TRBJ1-2|TRBV6-6|NA|few
CASSYGDMDYGYTF
TGTGCCAGCAGTTACGGAGACATGGACTATGGCTACACCTTC
>TRBJ2-2|TRBV15|NA|NA
CATSRLTGELFF
TGTGCCACCAGCAGACTTACCGGGGAGCTGTTTTTT
>TRBJ1-3|TRBV20-1|NA|NA
CSARDPGGPGNTIYF
TGCAGTGCTAGAGATCCAGGAGGCCCGGGGAACACCATATATTTT
>TRBJ2-4|TRBV5-1|TRBD1|few
CASSFGTGENIQYF
TGCGCCAGCAGCTTCGGGACAGGGGAAAACATTCAGTACTTC
>TRBJ1-2|TRBV24-1|NA|few
CATSDYRENYGYTF
TGTGCCACCAGTGATTATAGGGAAAACTATGGCTACACCTTC
>TRBJ2-7|TRBV10-3|NA|NA
CAISESSRMGYNEQYF
TGTGCCATCAGTGAGTCGAGTCGGATGGGCTACAATGAGCAGTACTTC
>TRBJ2-7|TRBV28|NA|NA
CASSLGHLYPLYEQYF
TGTGCCAGCAGTTTAGGACACCTCTACCCCCTCTACGAGCAGTACTTC
>TRBJ1-6|TRBV3-1|NA|few
CASSQAQSSYNSPLHF
TGTGCCAGCAGCCAAGCTCAGAGCTCCTATAATTCACCCCTCCACTTT
>TRBJ2-1|TRBV4-1|NA|NA
CASSQVDGNEQFF
TGCGCCAGCAGCCAAGTTGACGGCAATGAGCAGTTCTTC
>TRBJ2-5|TRBV29-1|TRBD2|NA
CSVGPTSGGQETQYF
TGCAGCGTTGGCCCGACTAGCGGGGGACAAGAGACCCAGTACTTC
>TRBJ1-2|TRBV24-1|TRBD1|few
CATSDFSLGQGMGYTF
TGTGCCACCAGTGATTTCTCCCTGGGACAGGGGATGGGCTACACCTTC
>TRBJ2-7|TRBV7-9|TRBD2|few
CASSLELAGRPYEQYF
TGTGCCAGCAGCTTAGAACTAGCGGGACGACCCTACGAGCAGTACTTC
>TRBJ2-7|TRBV5-1|TRBD2|NA
CASSSLTSDLAYEQYF
TGCGCCAGCAGCTCGCTGACTAGCGACCTTGCCTACGAGCAGTACTTC
>TRBJ1-2|TRBV27|TRBD1|few
CASSQGESYGYTF
TGTGCCAGCAGTCAGGGGGAATCCTATGGCTACACCTTC
>TRBJ2-7|TRBV6-1|NA|NA
CASTLASSYEQYF
TGTGCCAGCACCCTAGCGAGCTCCTACGAGCAGTACTTC